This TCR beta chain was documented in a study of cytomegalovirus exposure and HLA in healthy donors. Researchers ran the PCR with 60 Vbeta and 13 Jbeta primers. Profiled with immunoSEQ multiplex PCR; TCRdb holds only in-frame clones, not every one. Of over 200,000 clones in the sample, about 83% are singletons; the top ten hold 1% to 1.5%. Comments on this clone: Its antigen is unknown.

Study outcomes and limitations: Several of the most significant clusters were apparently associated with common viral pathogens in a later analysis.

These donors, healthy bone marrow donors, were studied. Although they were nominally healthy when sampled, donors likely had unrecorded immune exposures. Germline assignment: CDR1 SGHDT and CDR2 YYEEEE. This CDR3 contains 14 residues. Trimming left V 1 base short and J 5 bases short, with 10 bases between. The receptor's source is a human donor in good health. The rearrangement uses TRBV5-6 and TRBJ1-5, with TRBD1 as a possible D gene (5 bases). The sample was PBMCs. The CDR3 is CASSLRGGDQPQHF. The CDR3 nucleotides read TGTGCCAGCAGCTTGCGGGGGGGAGATCAGCCCCAGCATTTT.